Following are 26 T cell receptor beta chains from one sample sequenced in a study of early T cells in non-severe SARS-CoV-2 infection (dated by TCRdb to 2020 to 2023). Library creation used 5' RACE. TCRdb names NextSeq 500 as the instrument used. TCRdb reworked the public reads: Q25 trimming with fastp, MiXCR clone assembly, productive beta chains retained. Rows with a matching CDR3 protein are joined into one entry that keeps the most common DNA and genes. Recorded for this sample are 25,000 to 30,000 distinct CDR3 sequences; about 6.6% of them occurred a single time. The ten largest clones represent 34% of the sample. The starting material was whole blood, obtained at baseline. The receptors shown here come from an adult who was a healthcare worker with PCR-confirmed SARS-CoV-2 infection or an uninfected control (not recorded which).

This clonotype was recorded at least ten times. The CDR3 coding sequence is TGCGCCAGCAGTGAGCGGAGCCCCGGGGAGCTGTTTTTT. Protein sequence: CASSERSPGELFF. The chain carries TRBV5-1 and TRBJ2-2, with D possibly TRBD2 on 5 matching bases. Trimming cost V 5 bases and J 6 bases, with 11 bases left between them. The germline V gene encodes CDR1 SGHRS and CDR2 YFSETQ. This CDR3 has 13 amino acids.

In this sample, this clonotype turned up many times. V usage is TRBV6-5 and J usage is TRBJ2-7, with 8 nucleotides matching TRBD2. V lost 6 bases to trimming and J lost 0 bases; unmatched junction nucleotides: 10. The CDR3 has 16 residues. The germline CDR1 and CDR2 sequences are MNHEY and SVGAGI. In DNA form, the CDR3 reads TGTGCCAGCAGCCCCCCTGCTAGCGGGTTCTCCTACGAGCAGTACTTC. Protein product: CASSPPASGFSYEQYF.

This clonotype showed up many times. This chain uses TRBV6-2 or TRBV6-3 with TRBJ2-2; possibly TRBD1 for D (6 bases). The CDR3 runs to 14 residues. CDR1 MNHEY and CDR2 SVGEGT come from the germline V gene. The V end lost 1 base, the J end lost 4 bases, and 7 bases lay between the germline ends. This CDR3 is CASSYLGATGELFF. The CDR3 DNA is TGTGCCAGCAGTTACTTGGGGGCCACCGGGGAGCTGTTTTTT.

This clonotype appeared a few times. V and J are TRBV7-8 and TRBJ2-4; D is undetermined. Deletions cut 2 bases from V and 8 bases from J, with 13 bases between. The CDR3 runs 14 residues. Germline lookup yields CDR1 SGHVS and CDR2 FQNEAQ. The CDR3, as DNA: TGTGCCAGCAGCTTAAGGTCAATCGGTGACATTCAGTACTTC. Its translation: CASSLRSIGDIQYF.

This clonotype has at least ten counts. The chain links TRBV4-2 to TRBJ1-1; D possibly corresponds to TRBD1 (6 bases). The V end was cut by 2 bases, the J end by 4 bases, with 17 bases between. CDR3 length equals 16 residues. Germline loops: CDR1 LGHNA, CDR2 YNFKEQ. In DNA, the CDR3 is TGTGCCAGCAGCCAAAAAATGGGGTCGACAGGCACTGAAGCTTTCTTT. Encoded protein: CASSQKMGSTGTEAFF.

The table lists this clonotype with many counts. This rearrangement joins TRBV3-1 to TRBJ1-2; the D is unclear. Germline V gives CDR1 LGHDT, CDR2 YNNKEL (reference sequence). This CDR3 is 13 amino acids long. The V end lost 9 bases, the J end lost 3 bases, and 14 bases lay between the germline ends. The CDR3 nucleotides read TGTGCCAGTACCGGTGGCGGATACTATGGCTACACCTTC. It encodes CASTGGGYYGYTF.

This clonotype was counted at least ten times. The chain carries TRBV7-6 and TRBJ1-2, with D unresolved. CDR1 is SGHVS and CDR2 is FNYEAQ in the germline V gene. Trimming left V 4 bases short and J 4 bases short, with 16 bases between. This CDR3 has 15 residues. CDR3 in DNA: TGTGCCAGCAGCTCGGGTGGGCGGGGAGTCTATGGCTACACCTTC. Protein: CASSSGGRGVYGYTF.

This clonotype was counted ten times or more. The chain couples TRBV7-2 to TRBJ1-4; 7 nucleotides align to TRBD1. V lost 1 base to trimming and J lost 6 bases; unmatched junction nucleotides: 2. CDR1 is SGHTA, CDR2 FQGNSA, per germline. The CDR3 loop spans 14 amino acids. The CDR3 reads CASSLGQGHEKLFF. In DNA form, the CDR3 reads TGTGCCAGCAGCTTAGGACAGGGTCATGAAAAACTGTTTTTT.

Worth noting for this clonotype: At one end the junction does not follow the germline gene, possibly because of a read error. The CDR3 bases are TGTGCCAGCGGCTTACTAGGGGGATCCGATGGCTACACCTTC. Its translation: CASGLLGGSDGYTF. The chain employs TRBV7-3 and TRBJ1-2; perhaps TRBD1 as D (6 bases). CDR1 and CDR2 (germline): SGHTA, FQGTGA. This CDR3 contains 14 residues.

This clonotype occurred a few times. The rearrangement links TRBV5-4 to TRBJ1-3, with 9 bases that match TRBD1. Per germline, CDR1 SGHNT and CDR2 YYREEE (reference sequence). CDR3 length equals 16 residues. The V and J ends lost 4 bases and 4 bases, in that order; junction bases with no gene match: 9. In nucleotides, the CDR3 is TGTGCCAGCAGCGCGTCGACAGGGGGAACGGGAAACACCATATATTTT. Translating gives CASSASTGGTGNTIYF.

The chain combines TRBV20-1 with TRBJ2-3; TRBD2 aligns across 15 bases. V trimming: 6 bases; J trimming: 5 bases; junction bases outside the gene matches: 6. The germline V gene encodes CDR1 DFQATT and CDR2 SNEGSKA (reference sequence). The CDR3 spans 15 residues. CDR3 residues: CSALGTSGRRDTQYF. In DNA, the CDR3 is TGCAGTGCGCTAGGGACTAGCGGGAGGAGAGATACGCAGTATTTT.

This clonotype was counted many times. The V gene is TRBV7-2, the J gene TRBJ2-1; 8 nucleotides match TRBD1. The CDR3 sequence is 13 residues long. CDR1 is SGHTA, CDR2 FQGNSA, per germline. V lost 4 bases, J lost 7 bases, and 3 bases stayed unmatched. The CDR3 here is CASSSDRVNEQFF. The CDR3 region has the DNA TGTGCCAGCAGCTCGGACAGGGTTAATGAGCAGTTCTTC.

This clonotype was observed at least ten times. The chain employs TRBV6-6 and TRBJ1-2; TRBD1 matches 8 bases. CDR3 size: 12 residues. Losses at the gene ends were 4 bases for V and 8 bases for J; bases not matched to a gene: 3. Germline V lookup: CDR1 MNHNY, CDR2 SVGAGI (reference sequence). DNA of the CDR3: TGTGCCAGCAGTTCGGACAGGGAGGGCTACACCTTC. As protein: CASSSDREGYTF.

This clonotype was picked up many times. The rearrangement links TRBV20-1 to TRBJ2-3, with D uncertain. V dropped 0 bases and J dropped 10 bases, with 8 bases sitting between them. This CDR3 is built from 11 residues. CDR1 and CDR2 (germline): DFQATT, SNEGSKA (reference sequence). DNA of the CDR3: TGCAGTGCTAGAGAGTTAGGCTCGCAGTATTTT. This encodes CSARELGSQYF.

This clonotype has a count of ten or more. V is TRBV7-9 and J is TRBJ2-3; D is unresolved. Germline CDR1 SEHNR, CDR2 FQNEAQ (reference sequence). The CDR3 totals 14 residues. Trimming removed 1 base at V and 9 bases at J, with 14 bases between. Written as DNA, the CDR3 is TGTGCCAGCAGCTTAGATTTGGGTAGTTGGACGCAGTATTTT. Its protein is CASSLDLGSWTQYF.

V is TRBV7-8 and J is TRBJ2-3; D gene ambiguous. The V end was cut by 2 bases, the J end by 0 bases, with 6 bases between. The CDR3 extends over 14 amino acids. Germline V gives CDR1 SGHVS, CDR2 FQNEAQ. CDR3 sequence reads: CASSLSPSTDTQYF. In nucleotides, the CDR3 is TGTGCCAGCAGCTTAAGTCCCAGCACAGATACGCAGTATTTT.

There are many counts of this clonotype. V gene TRBV6-6 combines with J gene TRBJ2-7, with 7 bases identical to TRBD2. V was pared by 7 bases and J by 0 bases, with 6 bases of the junction left unmatched. Germline V lookup: CDR1 MNHNY, CDR2 SVGAGI (reference sequence). The CDR3 extends over 14 amino acids. The CDR3 region is CASTLGGSSYEQYF. The DNA of the CDR3 is TGTGCCAGCACCCTTGGCGGGAGCTCCTACGAGCAGTACTTC.

Turning to this clonotype: This may arise from a read error, as a much more abundant clone is one base away. The V gene is TRBV21-1, the J gene TRBJ2-3; TRBD2 reflects the table's D call only, with no check against the DNA. TRBV21-1 counts as a pseudogene. The CDR3 consists of 16 residues. The DNA for the CDR3 is TGTGCCAGCAGCAAAGTCGAGCGGGAGAGGGCAGATACGCTGTATTTT. It encodes CASSKVERERADTLYF.

This clonotype was recorded many times. The CDR3 spells CASSSSDGTEAFF. CDR3 nucleotides: TGTGCCAGCAGTTCCTCGGACGGGACTGAAGCTTTCTTT. The J gene is TRBJ1-1, the V gene TRBV28; no clear D gene. With 4 bases removed from V and 5 bases from J, the gap between germline ends came to 11 bases. CDR3 size: 13 residues. Germline values: CDR1 MDHEN, CDR2 SYDVKM. Together with reference TRBV28 and TRBJ1-1, the CDR3 gives the full variable domain: DVKVTQSSRYLVKRTGEKVFLECVQDMDHENMFWYRQDPGLGLRLIYFSYDVKMKEKGDIPEGYSVSREKKERFSLILESASTNQTSMYLCASSSSDGTEAFFGQGTRLTVV.

This clonotype was picked up many times. This sequence joins TRBV4-2 and TRBJ2-1; 8 bases match TRBD1. The V segment lost 2 bases and the J segment 5 bases; nucleotides outside the gene matches: 2. The CDR3 totals 14 residues. Germline V lookup: CDR1 LGHNA, CDR2 YNFKEQ. The CDR3 region has the DNA TGTGCCAGCAGCCAACCACAGGGGGACAATGAGCAGTTCTTC. Amino acid sequence: CASSQPQGDNEQFF.

In this sample, this clonotype turned up many times. V usage is TRBV9 and J usage is TRBJ2-3, with 13 bases lining up with TRBD2. V lost 3 bases to trimming and J lost 1 base; unmatched junction nucleotides: 11. CDR1 is SGDLS, CDR2 YYNGEE, per germline. The CDR3 has 19 residues. CDR3 coding DNA: TGTGCCAGCAGCGCCTCGGGACTAGCGGGGCCTCGAGGCACAGATACGCAGTATTTT. Its protein product is CASSASGLAGPRGTDTQYF.

This clonotype came up many times. The gene calls are TRBV18 and TRBJ2-3, with 13 bases matching TRBD2. CDR1 is KGHSH, CDR2 LQKENI, per germline. The CDR3 extends over 15 amino acids. The junction had 1 base not matched to a gene; V was cut back by 3 bases and J by 4 bases. CDR3 in DNA: TGTGCCAGCTCACCCGGACTAGCGGGGGCAGATACGCAGTATTTT. It yields the protein CASSPGLAGADTQYF.

This clonotype was detected many times. The chain employs TRBV5-1 and TRBJ2-5, with D hard to call. Germline V gene sequence: CDR1 SGHRS, CDR2 YFSETQ. The length of the CDR3 is 12 residues. Trimming removed 3 bases from V and 2 bases from J, with 5 bases in between. CDR3 sequence: CASSWSQETQYF. DNA for the CDR3: TGCGCCAGCAGCTGGAGTCAAGAGACCCAGTACTTC.

This clonotype was seen repeatedly, ten times or more. The rearrangement links TRBV5-5 to TRBJ2-3, with D possibly being TRBD1 (6 bases). The germline gives CDR1 SGHKS, CDR2 YYEKEE (reference sequence). CDR3 size: 14 residues. V lost 4 bases to trimming and J lost 1 base, with 10 bases between them. The CDR3 loop is CASSRDTRTDTQYF. Here the CDR3 DNA reads TGTGCCAGCAGCCGGGACACACGCACAGATACGCAGTATTTT.

The DNA for the CDR3 is TGTGCCAGCAGTTATGACAACTCTGGGGCCAACGTCCTGACTTTC. Translated, it gives CASSYDNSGANVLTF. The chain links TRBV6-6 to TRBJ2-6; D remains unclear. V lost 3 bases, J lost 0 bases, and 6 bases lay in between. The CDR3 is 15 residues long. Germline-derived CDR1 and CDR2 are MNHNY and SVGAGI (reference sequence).

The V and J genes are TRBV13 and TRBJ1-1; D gene unclear. CDR3 length: 13 residues. V gave up 4 bases and J gave up 8 bases, with 14 bases separating them. Germline CDR1 reads PRHDT; CDR2 reads FYEKMQ (reference sequence). The DNA of the CDR3 is TGTGCCAGCAGCTCTTTCTACGATGGGGAAGCTTTCTTT. As protein: CASSSFYDGEAFF.